Each of the 14 T cell receptor beta chains below was sequenced from the same sample in a study of blood T cell repertoires in COVID-19 (dated by TCRdb to 2020 to 2021). Library preparation employed the immunoSEQ multiplex PCR assay. TCRdb provides this immuneACCESS table in a form limited to in-frame rearrangements. Some clones are lacking; in checked studies, under half of them reflect an unresolved V gene, and why the rest are absent is not known. For this sample the table gives around 160,000 clones, of which roughly 80% were detected only once. The top ten clonotypes cover 3.4% of the sample. Sequencing was carried out using PBMCs or T cells enriched from blood (not recorded which). The receptors were gathered from a woman aged 60-75 years who had recovered from COVID-19.

The chain has TRBV6-1 and TRBJ2-5; 10 nucleotides line up with TRBD1. Trimming removed 2 bases from V and 6 bases from J; junction bases left unmatched: 6. The V gene's germline CDR1 is MNHNS and CDR2 SASEGT. The CDR3 runs 15 residues. CDR3 amino acids: CASSELTGGRQTQYF. CDR3 DNA sequence: TGTGCCAGCAGTGAACTGACAGGGGGCAGGCAGACCCAGTACTTC.

V and J are TRBV30 and TRBJ2-7; D is unresolved. V lost 1 base and J 5 bases, leaving 6 bases between the germline ends. CDR1 and CDR2 from the germline V gene are GTSNPN and SVGIG (reference sequence). The CDR3 spans 11 residues. CDR3 nucleotide sequence: TGTGCCTGGAGTGAGAACAACGAGCAGTACTTC. It encodes CAWSENNEQYF.

The rearrangement joins TRBV24-1 to TRBJ2-2, with 8 bases aligning to TRBD1. The V segment lost 9 bases and the J segment 2 bases; nucleotides outside the gene matches: 7. This CDR3 region has 15 residues. Germline V CDR1 and CDR2: KGHDR, SFDVKD. In DNA, the CDR3 is TGTGCCACCGGTCCAGGGACAGGAAACACCGGGGAGCTGTTTTTT. Protein: CATGPGTGNTGELFF.

The rearrangement joins TRBV11-1 to TRBJ1-1; D not certain. The CDR3 sequence is 13 residues long. Germline loops: CDR1 SGHAT, CDR2 FQDESV (reference sequence). V lost 3 bases and J lost 6, with 11 bases in between. The CDR3 nucleotides read TGTGCCAGCAGCTTCGGAGGGTACTCTGAAGCTTTCTTT. Translated: CASSFGGYSEAFF.

This chain links TRBV7-2 with TRBJ2-5; TRBD2 might be the D (5 bases). The germline gives CDR1 SGHTA, CDR2 FQGNSA. V shed 0 bases and J shed 2 bases, with 16 bases lying between them. This CDR3 region has 17 residues. The CDR3 DNA sequence: TGTGCCAGCAGCTTAGCGGAAATAGCGTGGGGACAAGAGACCCAGTACTTC. Its translation is CASSLAEIAWGQETQYF.

This chain uses TRBV5-6 with TRBJ1-5, with D maybe TRBD1 (6 bases). Trimming removed 0 bases at V and 12 bases at J, with 22 bases between. The V gene's germline CDR1 is SGHDT and CDR2 YYEEEE. The CDR3 is 16 amino acids. The CDR3 nucleotides read TGTGCCAGCAGCTTGGGAAACATGGCGACAGGACGGGTCCAGCATTTT. Amino acid sequence: CASSLGNMATGRVQHF.

This sequence joins TRBV6-2 or TRBV6-3 and TRBJ1-2; 11 bases line up with TRBD1. The CDR3 runs to 15 residues. V shed 5 bases and J 7 bases; nucleotides not matched to a gene: 9. Germline CDR1 and CDR2: MNHEY and SVGEGT. CDR3 coding DNA: TGTGCCAGCAGTCAAGCCGGGACAGGGGGATCTGGCTACACCTTC. It is translated as CASSQAGTGGSGYTF.

CDR3 loop: CASASSYEQYF. CDR3 coding DNA: TGTGCCAGCGCTAGCTCCTACGAGCAGTACTTC. The J gene is TRBJ2-7, the V gene TRBV27, with D hard to call. V was trimmed by 8 bases and J by 0 bases, leaving 5 bases between them. The CDR3 is 11 residues long. Germline V gene sequence: CDR1 MNHEY, CDR2 SMNVEV (reference sequence).

V gene TRBV6-5 combines with J gene TRBJ1-1, with D possibly matching TRBD1 (5 bases). V dropped 6 bases and J dropped 4 bases, with 9 bases sitting between them. Germline CDR1 reads MNHEY; CDR2 reads SVGAGI. This CDR3 spans 12 amino acids. CDR3 sequence: CASSGGVTEAFF. The CDR3 DNA reads as TGTGCCAGCAGCGGGGGGGTCACTGAAGCTTTCTTT.

The chain employs TRBV7-2 and TRBJ2-1, with 8 bases matching TRBD2. CDR3 length equals 16 residues. Trimming at V came to 4 bases and at J to 4 bases, leaving 9 bases not matched to a gene. Germline V lookup: CDR1 SGHTA, CDR2 FQGNSA. CDR3 sequence (DNA): TGTGCCAGCAGCTCTGCGGGGGGAGCCTCTTACAATGAGCAGTTCTTC. Translation: CASSSAGGASYNEQFF.

The V gene is TRBV6-5, the J gene TRBJ1-2, with TRBD1 identical over 7 bases. CDR1 and CDR2 from the germline V gene are MNHEY and SVGAGI. Germline trimming cut 4 bases from V and 5 bases from J; bases unmatched to any gene: 4. This CDR3 is built from 13 residues. CDR3 loop: CASSSDRNYGYTF. The CDR3 nucleotides are TGTGCCAGCAGTTCGGACAGGAATTATGGCTACACCTTC.

The chain employs TRBV9 and TRBJ2-2; TRBD2 matches 8 bases. The CDR3 has 15 residues. From germline, CDR1 is SGDLS and CDR2 YYNGEE. The V segment lost 0 bases and the J segment 6 bases; nucleotides outside the gene matches: 4. CDR3 region: CASSVAGGWSGELFF. CDR3 in DNA: TGTGCCAGCAGCGTAGCGGGGGGGTGGTCCGGGGAGCTGTTTTTT.

This chain connects TRBV18 to TRBJ2-1; 7 nucleotides match TRBD2. Germline V gene data show CDR1 as KGHSH and CDR2 as LQKENI. The CDR3 is made up of 13 amino acids. Trimming took 1 base from V and 10 from J; bases not matched to a gene: 4. The CDR3: CASSPLWGGEQFF. DNA for the CDR3: TGTGCCAGCTCACCACTCTGGGGGGGAGAGCAGTTCTTC.

This chain joins TRBV19 and TRBJ1-1, with a weak D call TRBD1 (5 bases). V dropped 1 base and J dropped 6 bases, with 9 bases sitting between them. The germline gives CDR1 LNHDA, CDR2 SQIVND (reference sequence). CDR3 length equals 13 residues. DNA of the CDR3: TGTGCCAGTAGTATAGGGCGGGGGGCTGAAGCTTTCTTT. Translated, it gives CASSIGRGAEAFF.